This T cell receptor beta chain emerged from a study of identical twins. Regarding the study as a whole: Low generation-probability sequences were in excess among twin-shared out-of-frame alpha sequences. Cross-sectional statistics underpinned the conclusions; the same donors were not followed.

Points on this clonotype: Its antigen is undetermined.

The CDR3 length is 11 residues. From germline, CDR1 is GTSNPN and CDR2 SVGIG (reference sequence). V was pared by 3 bases and J by 8 bases, with 8 bases between. Template switching created a universal primer site, and the cDNA included unique molecular identifiers. TCRdb re-called the 5' RACE reads with MiXCR, one entry per CDR3 protein. The sample includes more than 1.5 million distinct CDR3 sequences, around 29% of them seen just once. The sequence derives from a newborn girl in good health. The sequenced sample was cord blood. V is TRBV30 and J is TRBJ2-1; D remains ambiguous. DNA of the CDR3: TGTGCCTGGAGCTATTTCTATGAGCAGTTCTTC. This sequence encodes CAWSYFYEQFF.